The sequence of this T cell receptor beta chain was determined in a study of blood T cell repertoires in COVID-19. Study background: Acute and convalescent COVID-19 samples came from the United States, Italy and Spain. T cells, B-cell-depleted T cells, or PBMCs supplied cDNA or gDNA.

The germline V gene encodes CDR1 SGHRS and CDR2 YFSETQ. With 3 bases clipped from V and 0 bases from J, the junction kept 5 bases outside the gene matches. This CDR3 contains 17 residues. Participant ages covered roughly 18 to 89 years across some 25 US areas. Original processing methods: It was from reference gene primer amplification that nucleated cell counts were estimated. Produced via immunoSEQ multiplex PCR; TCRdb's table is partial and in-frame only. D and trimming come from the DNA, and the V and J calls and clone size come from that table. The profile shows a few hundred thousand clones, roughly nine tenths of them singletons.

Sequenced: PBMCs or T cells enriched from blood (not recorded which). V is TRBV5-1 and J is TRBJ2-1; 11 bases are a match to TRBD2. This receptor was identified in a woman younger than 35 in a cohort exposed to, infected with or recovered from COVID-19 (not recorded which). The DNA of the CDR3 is TGCGCCAGCAGCTCCTTAGCGGGAGGGATCTCCTACAATGAGCAGTTCTTC. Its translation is CASSSLAGGISYNEQFF.